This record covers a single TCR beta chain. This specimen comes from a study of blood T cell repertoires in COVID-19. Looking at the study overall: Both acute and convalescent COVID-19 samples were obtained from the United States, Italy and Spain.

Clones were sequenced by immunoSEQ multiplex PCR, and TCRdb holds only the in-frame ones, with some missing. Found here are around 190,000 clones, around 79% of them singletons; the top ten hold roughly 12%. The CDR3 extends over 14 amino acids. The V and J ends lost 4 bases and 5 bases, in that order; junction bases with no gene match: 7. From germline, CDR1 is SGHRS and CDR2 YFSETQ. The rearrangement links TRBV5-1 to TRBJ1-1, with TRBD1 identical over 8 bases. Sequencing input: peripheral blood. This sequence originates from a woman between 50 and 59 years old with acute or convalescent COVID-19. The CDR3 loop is CASSTRQGITEAFF. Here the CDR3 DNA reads TGCGCCAGCAGCACCCGACAGGGGATAACTGAAGCTTTCTTT.